One sample yielded the 19 T cell receptor beta chains listed below, sequenced in a study of blood T cell repertoires in COVID-19. Repertoires were generated with immunoSEQ multiplex PCR, while TCRdb's copy carries only in-frame clones and drops some. The sample has 90,000 to 110,000 clones, more than 65% seen once. Material for sequencing was peripheral blood. Source of these receptors: an elderly woman with active or convalescent COVID-19.

This chain links TRBV6-5 with TRBJ2-7; 10 bases are shared with TRBD2. CDR3 size: 15 residues. V gave up 4 bases and J gave up 3 bases; unmatched junction bases: 6. The V gene's germline CDR1 is MNHEY and CDR2 SVGAGI. The CDR3 DNA reads TGTGCCAGCAGTTTCGGACTAGCGGTCTTCTACGAGCAGTACTTC. Its translation: CASSFGLAVFYEQYF.

The V call is TRBV3-1 (or the pseudogene TRBV3-2), the J call TRBJ1-5, with D hard to call. Trimming pared 6 bases from V and 2 bases from J, leaving 8 bases between. The CDR3 length is 13 residues. Germline values: CDR1 LGHDT, CDR2 YNNKEL (reference sequence). The CDR3 spells CASSFSGNQPQHF. The DNA of the CDR3 is TGTGCCAGCAGTTTCAGCGGCAATCAGCCCCAGCATTTT.

The chain couples TRBV5-4 to TRBJ1-5; D gene unclear. Deletions cut 2 bases from V and 2 bases from J, with 2 bases between. This CDR3 is 12 amino acids long. Germline V gene data show CDR1 as SGHNT and CDR2 as YYREEE (reference sequence). The CDR3 nucleotides read TGTGCCAGCAGCTTCGGCAATCAGCCCCAGCATTTT. This encodes CASSFGNQPQHF.

The chain uses TRBV5-1 and TRBJ2-3; 8 nucleotides match TRBD1. The CDR3 length is 15 residues. The V segment lost 0 bases and the J segment 6 bases; nucleotides outside the gene matches: 6. From germline, CDR1 is SGHRS and CDR2 YFSETQ. The CDR3 sequence: CASSLGGTGRDTQYF. The CDR3 DNA reads as TGCGCCAGCAGCTTGGGGGGGACAGGACGGGATACGCAGTATTTT.

The chain has TRBV3-1 (or the pseudogene TRBV3-2) and TRBJ2-1, with TRBD2 matching 10 bases. This CDR3 has 14 amino acids. Germline V CDR1 and CDR2: LGHDT, YNNKEL (reference sequence). V gave up 8 bases and J gave up 2 bases; unmatched junction bases: 3. CDR3 residues: CASCSGRTYNEQFF. CDR3 bases: TGTGCCAGCTGTAGCGGGAGGACCTACAATGAGCAGTTCTTC.

The chain uses TRBV19 and TRBJ2-1; 12 bases agree with TRBD2. The germline V gene encodes CDR1 LNHDA and CDR2 SQIVND (reference sequence). V shed 7 bases, J shed 8 bases, and the junction held 3 bases outside the gene matches. CDR3 length: 13 amino acids. CDR3 nucleotide sequence: TGTGCCAGTACTAGGACTAGCGGGGATGAGCAGTTCTTC. It yields the protein CASTRTSGDEQFF.

The chain has TRBV28 and TRBJ1-4; 9 bases line up with TRBD1. V dropped 6 bases and J dropped 0; count of bases not matched to a gene: 5. Germline CDR1 is MDHEN and CDR2 is SYDVKM. The CDR3 has 16 residues. CDR3: CASSQQGAATNEKLFF. The CDR3 bases are TGTGCCAGCAGCCAACAGGGGGCGGCAACTAATGAAAAACTGTTTTTT. Combining the CDR3 with reference TRBV28 and TRBJ1-4 gives the whole variable domain DVKVTQSSRYLVKRTGEKVFLECVQDMDHENMFWYRQDPGLGLRLIYFSYDVKMKEKGDIPEGYSVSREKKERFSLILESASTNQTSMYLCASSQQGAATNEKLFFGSGTQLSVL.

V is TRBV6-6 and J is TRBJ1-4; 7 bases match TRBD1. Germline V lookup: CDR1 MNHNY, CDR2 SVGAGI (reference sequence). There are 16 residues in the CDR3. V lost 5 bases to trimming and J lost 0 bases; unmatched junction nucleotides: 6. In nucleotides, the CDR3 is TGTGCCAGCAGTCGACAGGGTTTAGCAACTAATGAAAAACTGTTTTTT. Residues: CASSRQGLATNEKLFF.

This clone was recorded a few times. The chain couples TRBV4-1 to TRBJ2-1; 15 bases line up with TRBD2. This CDR3 region has 20 residues. Germline-derived CDR1 and CDR2 are MGHRA and YSYEKL. V shed 4 bases and J 1 base; nucleotides not matched to a gene: 11. In DNA form, the CDR3 reads TGCGCCAGCAGCCGGTCCCCCGGACTAGCGGGAGGGCCATCCTACAATGAGCAGTTCTTC. This codes for CASSRSPGLAGGPSYNEQFF.

This clone appeared a single time. This chain uses TRBV27 with TRBJ1-3, with D possibly being TRBD1 (6 bases). CDR3 size: 15 residues. Germline V lookup: CDR1 MNHEY, CDR2 SMNVEV (reference sequence). Trimming shortened V by 7 bases and J by 0 bases, and 13 bases separated the two germline ends. The CDR3: CASTPGQNSGNTIYF. In DNA, the CDR3 is TGTGCCAGCACCCCCGGACAGAACTCTGGAAACACCATATATTTT.

The J gene is TRBJ2-7, the V gene TRBV2; no firm D call. Germline CDR1 SNHLY, CDR2 FYNNEI. The CDR3 is 15 residues long. Trimming cost V 4 bases and J 0 bases, with 13 bases left between them. This chain's CDR3 is CASSGGGRSSYEQYF. CDR3 nucleotides: TGTGCCAGCAGTGGTGGCGGCCGGAGCTCCTACGAGCAGTACTTC.

This clone appeared once. CDR3 loop: CASSPLDRGLPGELFF. For the CDR3, the DNA is TGTGCCAGCTCACCACTAGACAGGGGCCTTCCCGGGGAGCTGTTTTTT. The chain is built from TRBV18 and TRBJ2-2, with 8 bases matching TRBD1. Trimming removed 1 base from V and 6 bases from J; junction bases left unmatched: 7. Germline V gives CDR1 KGHSH, CDR2 LQKENI. The CDR3 spans 16 residues. Full variable domain (rest looked up from reference TRBV18 and TRBJ2-2): NAGVMQNPRHLVRRRGQEARLRCSPMKGHSHVYWYRQLPEEGLKFMVYLQKENIIDESGMPKERFSAEFPKEGPSILRIQQVVRGDSAAYFCASSPLDRGLPGELFFGEGSRLTVL.

This chain links TRBV5-1 with TRBJ2-5; TRBD2 matches 8 bases. The V gene's germline CDR1 is SGHRS and CDR2 YFSETQ. The trim removed 0 bases at V and 5 bases at J, leaving 9 bases unmatched. The CDR3 runs 16 residues. CDR3 nucleotide sequence: TGCGCCAGCAGCTTGGGGGAGAGCGGGAGTTGGGAGACCCAGTACTTC. Translated: CASSLGESGSWETQYF.

The V call is TRBV27, the J call TRBJ1-4; D possibly corresponds to TRBD1 (6 bases). Germline CDR1 and CDR2: MNHEY and SMNVEV (reference sequence). The CDR3 runs 15 residues. Deletions cut 5 bases from V and 2 bases from J, with 12 bases between. For the CDR3, the DNA is TGTGCCAGCAGTAGAAACAGGGTCACTAATGAAAAACTGTTTTTT. Its protein product is CASSRNRVTNEKLFF. Full variable domain (missing parts from reference TRBV27 and TRBJ1-4): EAQVTQNPRYLITVTGKKLTVTCSQNMNHEYMSWYRQDPGLGLRQIYYSMNVEVTDKGDVPEGYKVSRKEKRNFPLILESPSPNQTSLYFCASSRNRVTNEKLFFGSGTQLSVL.

The chain combines TRBV6-2 or TRBV6-3 with TRBJ2-1; the D gene is possibly TRBD1 (7 bases). Looked up from germline, CDR1 is MNHEY and CDR2 is SVGEGT. Trimming took off 5 bases at V and 2 bases at J, with 16 bases between the two ends. CDR3 length: 16 amino acids. The CDR3 sequence is CASSDLQGGTYNEQFF. Written as DNA, the CDR3 is TGTGCCAGCAGTGATCTCCAGGGGGGCACCTACAATGAGCAGTTCTTC.

V and J are TRBV28 and TRBJ2-1, with unresolved D. Trimming removed 8 bases at V and 8 bases at J, with 10 bases between. Germline V CDR1 and CDR2: MDHEN, SYDVKM. The CDR3 sequence is 11 residues long. The CDR3 here is CASRAPYEQFF. The CDR3, as DNA: TGTGCCAGCCGCGCACCCTATGAGCAGTTCTTC.

This sequence joins TRBV6-6 and TRBJ2-7; the match to TRBD2 covers 10 bases. J gave up 3 bases and V 5 bases, and 7 bases lay outside the gene matches. Germline lookup yields CDR1 MNHNY and CDR2 SVGAGI (reference sequence). The CDR3 totals 15 residues. The CDR3 nucleotides read TGTGCCAGCAGTCTCAGGACTAGCGGAAACTACGAGCAGTACTTC. Amino acid sequence: CASSLRTSGNYEQYF.

This rearrangement joins TRBV5-4 to TRBJ2-3; 14 nucleotides match TRBD2. Germline V CDR1 and CDR2: SGHNT, YYREEE (reference sequence). CDR3 size: 17 residues. The ends lost 0 bases at V and 5 bases at J; junction bases unmatched: 5. CDR3 amino acids: CASSLGLAGGPGDTQYF. The CDR3 DNA reads as TGTGCCAGCAGCTTGGGACTAGCGGGAGGGCCGGGAGATACGCAGTATTTT.

This chain connects TRBV3-1 (or the pseudogene TRBV3-2) to TRBJ1-4; D unclear. The germline CDR1 and CDR2 sequences are LGHDT and YNNKEL (reference sequence). CDR3 length: 17 residues. V shed 1 base and J shed 2 bases, with 14 bases lying between them. CDR3 nucleotides: TGTGCCAGCAGCCAAGTAACGGGGAGTCCCACTAATGAAAAACTGTTTTTT. Translating it yields CASSQVTGSPTNEKLFF.